The rows below give T cell receptor beta chains drawn from one sample of a study of T cell repertoires in cytomegalovirus infection. Their cognate antigens are unknown. Each CDR3 protein is one row after TCRdb ran MiXCR on the reads. The sample holds roughly 920,000 distinct CDR3 sequences, 30% to 40% seen once. Specimen: cultured CD8+ T cells from PBMCs, collected from culture after CMV antigen stimulation. These receptors were obtained from a human donor in good health (CMV status not recorded). Some clones in this sample may be carry-over from other donors' samples. The CDR3 runs from the conserved cysteine through the conserved F or W. The order of the fields is clone size, D gene, V gene, J gene, CDR3 protein. D genes are given only for firm matches. Rows may omit the clone size; those that give it use once, few, many or a size class.

.	TRBD2	TRBV2	TRBJ2-1	CASRGTSGDYNEQFF
few	.	TRBV20-1	TRBJ1-1	CSARDGETRGEAFF
many	.	TRBV7-8	TRBJ2-2	CASSPQTEELFF
few	.	TRBV14	TRBJ1-6	CASSQELNYNSPLHF
.	TRBD1	TRBV12-5	TRBJ2-2	CASGFATGGLTNTGELFF
.	.	TRBV4-3	TRBJ2-1	CASSQDQRGSRYNEQFF
.	.	TRBV7-2	TRBJ1-5	CASSIWGFDNQPQHF
.	.	TRBV7-9	TRBJ2-1	CASAGNNEQFF
few	.	TRBV7-9	TRBJ1-4	CASSVGTEKLFF
few	.	TRBV7-9	TRBJ2-1	CASSLAQAFKNEQFF
few	.	TRBV7-8	TRBJ1-2	CASRDGQPYGYTF
few	TRBD2	TRBV27	TRBJ2-3	CASSPRTSGGRGTQYF
.	TRBD2	TRBV12-3/TRBV12-4	TRBJ2-1	CASSRLGLAGGQNEQFF
few	TRBD2	TRBV15	TRBJ2-1	CATSRGGRLAGGTGNEQFF
few	.	TRBV7-6	TRBJ1-1	CASSYAREQWNTEAFF
.	.	TRBV19	TRBJ1-5	CASSSRRTAGDQPQHF
.	TRBD1	TRBV4-1	TRBJ1-5	CASSQGGGQVPNQPQHF
.	.	TRBV6-5	TRBJ2-5	CASSYSLVETQYF
many	.	TRBV7-6	TRBJ2-3	CASSSYDSSTDTQYF
.	.	TRBV6-6	TRBJ1-1	CASSSWAVTLNTEAFF
.	.	TRBV6-1	TRBJ2-2	CASTAGRELFF
.	TRBD2	TRBV7-9	TRBJ2-1	CASSLVASGANEQFF
few	.	TRBV11-1	TRBJ2-1	CASSLVGGWEQFF
few	.	TRBV12-3/TRBV12-4	TRBJ2-3	CASSQTSYRTDTQYF
.	.	TRBV28	TRBJ1-2	CASRRHGGRGYTF
few	.	TRBV28	TRBJ2-1	CASSRDRAVDEQFF
few	.	TRBV4-1	TRBJ2-3	CASTLQDNEGDTQYF
.	.	TRBV12-3/TRBV12-4	TRBJ2-3	CTSSSRTTDTQYF
few	.	TRBV7-9	TRBJ2-5	CASTLQRRGTDRGTQYF
.	TRBD1	TRBV20-1	TRBJ2-1	CSVGTTGGGSHEQFF
.	.	TRBV6-1	TRBJ2-3	CASRVGGGGMDTQYF
many	TRBD1	TRBV7-6	TRBJ2-7	CASSFHKDRGTYEQYF
.	.	TRBV12-3/TRBV12-4	TRBJ2-3	CASSLPPTDTQYF
.	.	TRBV14	TRBJ2-3	CASSTWAGLTDTQYF
few	.	TRBV28	TRBJ2-2	CASSDKGPRTGELFF
few	.	TRBV6-1	TRBJ1-6	CASSARLGNSPLHF
few	TRBD1	TRBV9	TRBJ1-5	CASSVEGQRNQPQHF
.	TRBD2	TRBV27	TRBJ2-2	CASSIGLAGAPTGELFF
.	.	TRBV6-6	TRBJ1-1	CASSYHESNTEAFF
.	TRBD1	TRBV7-9	TRBJ1-1	CASRSPGGGSEAFF
.	.	TRBV4-1	TRBJ2-2	CASSPESPGELFF
.	.	TRBV12-3/TRBV12-4	TRBJ1-1	CASSFGTAAEAFF
.	TRBD1	TRBV7-4	TRBJ1-1	CASSLQGSKKNTEAFF
many	.	TRBV7-9	TRBJ2-4	CASSPGNINIQYF
few	TRBD2	TRBV7-3	TRBJ2-1	CASSLGAGGQFF
few	TRBD1	TRBV27	TRBJ2-7	CASSWTGGPSVYEQYF
.	.	TRBV5-5	TRBJ1-5	CASSLQTGSDQPQHF
many	.	TRBV7-2	TRBJ1-6	CASSLAGGGGWTPLHF
.	TRBD2	TRBV28	TRBJ2-1	CASSVSGGRLGNEQFF
.	.	TRBV5-4	TRBJ2-4	CASSWAPGFGSDIQYF
.	.	TRBV6-1	TRBJ2-1	CASSVRLLGPNEQFF
.	.	TRBV6-5	TRBJ2-1	CASSLRGADEQFF
.	.	TRBV15	TRBJ1-2	CATSRDLQLYGYTF
many	.	TRBV7-2	TRBJ1-1	CASSSAQWGNTEAFF
.	.	TRBV15	TRBJ1-1	CATSRSRPLSPNTEAFF
.	.	TRBV6-5	TRBJ2-7	CASSYSGLEIYEQYF